The rows below give T cell receptor beta chains drawn from one sample of a study of T cells in Graves' hyperthyroidism and ophthalmopathy. From the multiplex PCR reads, TCRdb called clonotypes with MiXCR, one entry per CDR3 protein. The sample lists some 560,000 distinct CDR3 sequences, about 15% occurring once. The sequenced material came from blood. These TCRs come from a woman between 35 and 50 years old with Graves' hyperthyroidism. The CDR3 runs from the conserved cysteine through the conserved F or W. The D gene is left open where the match is weak. The size field is filled for only some rows; it gives once, few, many or a size class.

size: few; J: TRBJ2-5; D: TRBD2; V: TRBV4-1; DNA: TGCGCCAGCAGCCAAGAGCGGGAGAGCATTAGCGAGACCCAGTACTTC; CDR3: CASSQERESISETQYF
size: many; J: TRBJ1-2; D: NA; V: TRBV3-1; DNA: TGTGCCAGCAGCCGCTACTCACAGGGAAGTGTTGGCTACACCTTC; CDR3: CASSRYSQGSVGYTF
size: NA; J: TRBJ2-3; D: NA; V: TRBV5-6; DNA: TGTGCCAGCAGCTTCGGGATCGGCACAGATACGCAGTATTTT; CDR3: CASSFGIGTDTQYF
size: many; J: TRBJ1-1; D: NA; V: TRBV6-1; DNA: TGTGCCAGCAGAGGAAAGGGGAACACTGAAGCTTTCTTT; CDR3: CASRGKGNTEAFF
size: few; J: TRBJ2-4; D: TRBD1; V: TRBV7-2; DNA: TGTGCCAGCAGCCAAGGTTGGGACAGCCTAGCCAAAAACATTCAGTACTTC; CDR3: CASSQGWDSLAKNIQYF
size: few; J: TRBJ2-3; D: NA; V: TRBV6-1; DNA: TGTGCCAGCACCGCCAGAGGGTTGTCAGATACGCAGTATTTT; CDR3: CASTARGLSDTQYF
size: NA; J: TRBJ1-4; D: NA; V: TRBV12-3/TRBV12-4; DNA: TGTGCCAGCAGCAGGGGAGGGAGTTCTAATGAAAAACTGTTTTTT; CDR3: CASSRGGSSNEKLFF
size: many; J: TRBJ2-1; D: NA; V: TRBV3-1; DNA: TGTGCCAGCAGCCAAGATGACTACAATGAGCAGTTCTTC; CDR3: CASSQDDYNEQFF
size: few; J: TRBJ1-4; D: TRBD1; V: TRBV5-1; DNA: TGCGCCAGCAGCTTGGGAGACAGGGGGATGGACCTTGTGACTAATGAAAAACTGTTTTTT; CDR3: CASSLGDRGMDLVTNEKLFF
size: few; J: TRBJ2-6; D: NA; V: TRBV20-1; DNA: TGCAGTGCTCTACGGGGAGGGGCCAACGTCCTGACTTTC; CDR3: CSALRGGANVLTF
size: many; J: TRBJ2-5; D: NA; V: TRBV6-1; DNA: TGTGCCAGCAGTGTGACAGGGGAGGGAAAGACCCAGTACTTC; CDR3: CASSVTGEGKTQYF
size: few; J: TRBJ2-5; D: TRBD2; V: TRBV5-1; DNA: TGCGCCAGCAGCCCGGGACTAGCGGCTACTCAAGAGACCCAGTACTTC; CDR3: CASSPGLAATQETQYF
size: many; J: TRBJ1-1; D: NA; V: TRBV19; DNA: TGTGCCAGTAGTATCTTCGGCAGGGAGACTGAAGCTTTCTTT; CDR3: CASSIFGRETEAFF
size: NA; J: TRBJ1-6; D: NA; V: TRBV30; DNA: TGTGCCTGGAGTGGCCAGGCGGGATCACCCCTCCACTTT; CDR3: CAWSGQAGSPLHF
size: once; J: TRBJ2-1; D: TRBD2; V: TRBV27; DNA: TGTGCCAGCAGTTTATCTACCGGGAGGGGCTCCTACAATGAGCAGTTCTTC; CDR3: CASSLSTGRGSYNEQFF
size: few; J: TRBJ1-4; D: NA; V: TRBV3-1; DNA: TGTGCCAGCAGCCTTTCAGCAGCAACTAATGAAAAACTGTTTTTT; CDR3: CASSLSAATNEKLFF
size: few; J: TRBJ2-7; D: TRBD1; V: TRBV10-3; DNA: TGTGCCATCAGCGGGACAGGGGCGGGCGAGCAGTACTTC; CDR3: CAISGTGAGEQYF
size: few; J: TRBJ1-4; D: NA; V: TRBV3-1; DNA: TGTGCCAGCAGCCCGTCAGGTGTTGCAACTAATGAAAAACTGTTTTTT; CDR3: CASSPSGVATNEKLFF
size: many; J: TRBJ2-7; D: NA; V: TRBV2; DNA: TGTGCCAGCAGTGGAGATCGGGCAACCTACGAGCAGTACTTC; CDR3: CASSGDRATYEQYF
size: many; J: TRBJ1-4; D: TRBD1; V: TRBV2; DNA: TGTGCCAGCAGTCCGCTGACAGGGGGATACGAAAAACTGTTTTTT; CDR3: CASSPLTGGYEKLFF
size: many; J: TRBJ2-1; D: NA; V: TRBV4-2; DNA: TGTGCCAGCAGCCTTCGGGGTGAGCAGTTCTTC; CDR3: CASSLRGEQFF
size: NA; J: TRBJ2-1; D: NA; V: TRBV7-2; DNA: TGTGCCAGCAGCCCCCGGGCTGCGGGCCTCTACCCCTACAATGAGCAGTTCTTC; CDR3: CASSPRAAGLYPYNEQFF
size: many; J: TRBJ2-3; D: NA; V: TRBV5-1; DNA: TGCGCCAGCAGCAAGACGGGACTTACGTCCGCAGATACGCAGTATTTT; CDR3: CASSKTGLTSADTQYF
size: NA; J: TRBJ2-1; D: NA; V: TRBV20-1; DNA: TGCAGTGCCGAGGGCTTCCTCTTGAATGAGCAGTTCTTC; CDR3: CSAEGFLLNEQFF
size: NA; J: TRBJ2-2; D: TRBD2; V: TRBV20-1; DNA: TGCAGTGCTAGACATAGCGGGAGGGCCGGCACCGGGGAGCTGTTTTTT; CDR3: CSARHSGRAGTGELFF
size: NA; J: TRBJ2-2; D: NA; V: TRBV6-1; DNA: TGTGCCAGCATCACCAGGGTCGACTCCCTTGGGACCGGGGAGCTGTTTTTT; CDR3: CASITRVDSLGTGELFF
size: few; J: TRBJ2-2; D: NA; V: TRBV10-3; DNA: TGTGCCATCAGTGAGGGTCGATCTCTAGAGAGCGGGGAGCTGTTTTTT; CDR3: CAISEGRSLESGELFF
size: many; J: TRBJ2-7; D: TRBD2; V: TRBV20-1; DNA: TGCAGTGCTAGAGGTCCTAGCGGGAGGGCCAGTTACGAGCAGTACTTC; CDR3: CSARGPSGRASYEQYF
size: many; J: TRBJ2-2; D: NA; V: TRBV6-1; DNA: TGTGCCAGCAGTGAACTGGTGTTAGGGAGCACCGGGGAGCTGTTTTTT; CDR3: CASSELVLGSTGELFF
size: NA; J: TRBJ1-4; D: NA; V: TRBV19; DNA: TGTGCCACAAGAGAGCTCGCAACTAATGAAAAACTGTTTTTT; CDR3: CATRELATNEKLFF
size: NA; J: TRBJ1-1; D: NA; V: TRBV19; DNA: TGTGCCAGTAGTATCGGTCAGCTCCTCCTGAACACTGAAGCTTTCTTT; CDR3: CASSIGQLLLNTEAFF
size: NA; J: TRBJ2-1; D: NA; V: TRBV19; DNA: TGTGCCAGTAGTATAGACGGAGGGCCCTACAATGAGCAGTTCTTC; CDR3: CASSIDGGPYNEQFF
size: NA; J: TRBJ2-7; D: TRBD1; V: TRBV6-1; DNA: TGTGCCAGCAGTTGGGAGGGGACAGGGGGCCCCTACGAGCAGTACTTC; CDR3: CASSWEGTGGPYEQYF
size: few; J: TRBJ2-7; D: NA; V: TRBV6-1; DNA: TGTGCCAGCAGTGAAAACAAGTTCGAGCAGTACTTC; CDR3: CASSENKFEQYF
size: many; J: TRBJ2-3; D: TRBD2; V: TRBV30; DNA: TGTGCCTGGACCAGACTAGCGGGAGTGTCAGATACGCAGTATTTT; CDR3: CAWTRLAGVSDTQYF
size: few; J: TRBJ1-1; D: NA; V: TRBV6-5; DNA: TGTGCCAGCAGTTACTCGTTAGGACACTCCGCGGGACTGAACACTGAAGCTTTCTTT; CDR3: CASSYSLGHSAGLNTEAFF
size: few; J: TRBJ1-6; D: NA; V: TRBV6-1; DNA: TGTGCCAGCACCAGTCTGGGGGCTAATTCACCCCTCCACTTT; CDR3: CASTSLGANSPLHF
size: NA; J: TRBJ2-1; D: NA; V: TRBV12-5; DNA: TGTGCTAGTGGTTTCAACGCGGGGGAGCAGTTCTTC; CDR3: CASGFNAGEQFF
size: many; J: TRBJ2-7; D: NA; V: TRBV12-3/TRBV12-4; DNA: TGTGCCAGCAGTTTCAGGGGGGACGAGCAGTACTTC; CDR3: CASSFRGDEQYF
size: NA; J: TRBJ2-7; D: TRBD2; V: TRBV6-8; DNA: TGTGCCAGCAGCAACACGCTAGCGGGAATGAACGAGCAGTACTTC; CDR3: CASSNTLAGMNEQYF
size: NA; J: TRBJ2-2; D: TRBD1; V: TRBV6-1; DNA: TGTGCCAGCAGTAACCAGGGACAGGGTCGAACCGGGGAGCTGTTTTTT; CDR3: CASSNQGQGRTGELFF
size: many; J: TRBJ2-5; D: NA; V: TRBV14; DNA: TGTGCCAGCAGCAAAGACGGATTCAGGTTAGAGACCCAGTACTTC; CDR3: CASSKDGFRLETQYF
size: NA; J: TRBJ2-1; D: TRBD2; V: TRBV28; DNA: TGTGCCAGCACCGACAGCGGGAGCTCCTACAATGAGCAGTTCTTC; CDR3: CASTDSGSSYNEQFF
size: few; J: TRBJ2-1; D: NA; V: TRBV29-1; DNA: TGCAGCGTGTCACACCATGAGCAGTTCTTC; CDR3: CSVSHHEQFF
size: many; J: TRBJ1-5; D: NA; V: TRBV27; DNA: TGTGCCAGCAGCCCAGCAGGGATTCGGCCCCAGCATTTT; CDR3: CASSPAGIRPQHF
size: NA; J: TRBJ2-3; D: NA; V: TRBV20-1; DNA: TGCAGTGCCCCGAGTCCCGCTGGCTCCCCAGATACGCAGTATTTT; CDR3: CSAPSPAGSPDTQYF
size: many; J: TRBJ1-4; D: NA; V: TRBV10-3; DNA: TGTGCCATCAGGGACGCAGCGGGCGAAAAACTGTTTTTT; CDR3: CAIRDAAGEKLFF
size: many; J: TRBJ1-4; D: TRBD1; V: TRBV12-3/TRBV12-4; DNA: TGTGCCAGCAGTCTCCCCGGACAGGGGGCAGGGGAAAAACTGTTTTTT; CDR3: CASSLPGQGAGEKLFF
size: NA; J: TRBJ2-2; D: TRBD1; V: TRBV29-1; DNA: TGCAGCGTTGAAGTCCCGGGACAGGGTAACACCGGGGAGCTGTTTTTT; CDR3: CSVEVPGQGNTGELFF
size: few; J: TRBJ2-2; D: TRBD2; V: TRBV7-2; DNA: TGTGCCAGCAACCTGGGTAGCGGGGGCACCGGGGAGCTGTTTTTT; CDR3: CASNLGSGGTGELFF
size: few; J: TRBJ2-4; D: NA; V: TRBV6-1; DNA: TGTGCCAGCAAAAGGGGGGGGGGAGCCAAAAACATTCAGTACTTC; CDR3: CASKRGGGAKNIQYF